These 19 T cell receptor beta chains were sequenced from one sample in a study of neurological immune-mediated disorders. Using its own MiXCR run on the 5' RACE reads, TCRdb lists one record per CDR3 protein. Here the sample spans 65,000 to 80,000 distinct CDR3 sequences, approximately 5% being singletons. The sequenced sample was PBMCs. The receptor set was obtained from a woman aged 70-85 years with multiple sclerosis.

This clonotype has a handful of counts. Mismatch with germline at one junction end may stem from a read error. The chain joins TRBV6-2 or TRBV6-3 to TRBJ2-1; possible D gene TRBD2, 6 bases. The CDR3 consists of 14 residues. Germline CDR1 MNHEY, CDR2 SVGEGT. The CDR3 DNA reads TGTGCCAGCAGCCCCCGGGACTCCGACAATGAGCAGTTCTTC. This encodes CASSPRDSDNEQFF.

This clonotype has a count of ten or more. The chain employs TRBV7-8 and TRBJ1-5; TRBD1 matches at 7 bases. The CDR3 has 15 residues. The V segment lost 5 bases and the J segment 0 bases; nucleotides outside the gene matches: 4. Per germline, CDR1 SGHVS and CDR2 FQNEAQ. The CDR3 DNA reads TGTGCCAGCAGCGCTTACAGGGGTAGCAATCAGCCCCAGCATTTT. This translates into CASSAYRGSNQPQHF.

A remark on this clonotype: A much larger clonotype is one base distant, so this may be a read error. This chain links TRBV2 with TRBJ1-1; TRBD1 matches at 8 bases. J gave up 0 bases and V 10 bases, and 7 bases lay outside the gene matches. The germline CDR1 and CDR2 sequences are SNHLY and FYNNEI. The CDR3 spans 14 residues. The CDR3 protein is CATWTGTMNTEAFF. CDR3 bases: TGTGCCACGTGGACAGGGACCATGAACACTGAAGCTTTCTTT.

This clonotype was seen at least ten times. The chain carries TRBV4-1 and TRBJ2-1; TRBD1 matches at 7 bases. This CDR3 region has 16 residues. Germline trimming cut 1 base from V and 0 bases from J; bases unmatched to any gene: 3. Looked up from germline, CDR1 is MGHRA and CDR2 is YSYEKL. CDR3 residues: CASSQVPGGSYNEQFF. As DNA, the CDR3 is TGCGCCAGCAGCCAAGTCCCAGGGGGCTCCTACAATGAGCAGTTCTTC.

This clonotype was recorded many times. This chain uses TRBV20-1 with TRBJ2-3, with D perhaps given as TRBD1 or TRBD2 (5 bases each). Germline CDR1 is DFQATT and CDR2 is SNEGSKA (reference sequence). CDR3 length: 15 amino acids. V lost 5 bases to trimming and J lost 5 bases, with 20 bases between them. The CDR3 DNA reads TGCAGTGCTCGAATAGGGACCCCTGGGGGAGATACGCAGTATTTT. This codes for CSARIGTPGGDTQYF.

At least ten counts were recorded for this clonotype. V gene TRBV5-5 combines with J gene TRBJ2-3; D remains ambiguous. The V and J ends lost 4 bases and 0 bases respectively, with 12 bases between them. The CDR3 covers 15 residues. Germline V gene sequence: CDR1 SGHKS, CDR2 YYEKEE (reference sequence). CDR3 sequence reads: CASSGEIPSTDTQYF. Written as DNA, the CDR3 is TGTGCCAGCAGCGGGGAAATCCCTAGCACAGATACGCAGTATTTT.

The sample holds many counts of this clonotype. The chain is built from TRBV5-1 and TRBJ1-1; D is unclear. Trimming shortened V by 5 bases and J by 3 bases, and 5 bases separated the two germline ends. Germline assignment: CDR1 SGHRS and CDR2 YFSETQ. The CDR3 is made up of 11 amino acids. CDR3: CASRRDTEAFF. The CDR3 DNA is TGCGCCAGCAGGAGAGACACTGAAGCTTTCTTT.

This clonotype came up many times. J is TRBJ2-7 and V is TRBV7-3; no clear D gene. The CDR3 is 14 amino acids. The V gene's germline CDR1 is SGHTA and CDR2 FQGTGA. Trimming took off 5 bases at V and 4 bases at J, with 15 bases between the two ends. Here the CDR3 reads CASSPSGQSYEQYF. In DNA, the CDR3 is TGTGCCAGCAGCCCATCCGGGCAATCATACGAGCAGTACTTC.

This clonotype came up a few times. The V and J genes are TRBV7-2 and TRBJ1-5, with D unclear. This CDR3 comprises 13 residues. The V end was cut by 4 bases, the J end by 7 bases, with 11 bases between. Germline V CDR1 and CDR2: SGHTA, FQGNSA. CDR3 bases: TGTGCCAGCAGCTCTCAAAAGTTCCAGCCCCAGCATTTT. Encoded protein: CASSSQKFQPQHF.

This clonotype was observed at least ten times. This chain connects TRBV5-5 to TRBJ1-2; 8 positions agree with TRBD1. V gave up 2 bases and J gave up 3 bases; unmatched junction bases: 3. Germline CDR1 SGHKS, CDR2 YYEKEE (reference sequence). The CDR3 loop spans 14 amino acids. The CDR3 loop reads CASSLQTGDYGYTF. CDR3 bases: TGTGCCAGCAGCTTACAGACAGGGGACTATGGCTACACCTTC.

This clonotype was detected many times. CDR3 residues: CASSSPGQGEKAFF. As DNA, the CDR3 is TGTGCCAGCAGTTCCCCTGGACAGGGAGAGAAAGCTTTCTTT. The V gene is TRBV6-2 or TRBV6-3, the J gene TRBJ1-1; 8 bases are a match to TRBD1. With 4 bases clipped from V and 9 bases from J, the junction kept 10 bases outside the gene matches. The CDR3 has 14 amino acids. The V gene's germline CDR1 is MNHEY and CDR2 SVGEGT.

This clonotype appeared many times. CDR3 sequence: CSAPTSGGTDTQYF. CDR3 sequence (DNA): TGCAGTGCTCCGACTAGCGGGGGCACAGATACGCAGTATTTT. The chain combines TRBV20-1 with TRBJ2-3; 11 nucleotides match TRBD2. The CDR3 length is 14 residues. After removal of 5 bases from V and 1 base from J, the junction contained 2 bases not matched to a gene. Germline V gene lookup returns CDR1 DFQATT and CDR2 SNEGSKA (reference sequence).

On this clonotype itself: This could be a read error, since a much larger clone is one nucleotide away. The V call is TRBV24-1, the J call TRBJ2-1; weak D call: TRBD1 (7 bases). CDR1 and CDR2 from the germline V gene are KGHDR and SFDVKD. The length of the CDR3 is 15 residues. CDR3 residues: CATSQGGPAYDEQFF. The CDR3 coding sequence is TGTGCCACCAGCCAGGGGGGCCCGGCCTACGATGAGCAGTTCTTC.

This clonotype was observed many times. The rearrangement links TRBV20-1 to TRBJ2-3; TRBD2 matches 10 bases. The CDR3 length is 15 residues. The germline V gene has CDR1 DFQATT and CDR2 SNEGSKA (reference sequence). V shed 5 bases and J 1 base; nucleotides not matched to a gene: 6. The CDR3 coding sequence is TGCAGTGCTTTTCCAGGGACTAGCGGCACAGATACGCAGTATTTT. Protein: CSAFPGTSGTDTQYF.

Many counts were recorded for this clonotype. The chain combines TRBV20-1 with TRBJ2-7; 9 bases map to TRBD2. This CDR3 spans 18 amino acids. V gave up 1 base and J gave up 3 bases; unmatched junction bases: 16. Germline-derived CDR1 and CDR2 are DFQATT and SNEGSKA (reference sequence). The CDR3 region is CSARVTKGGRASGYEQYF. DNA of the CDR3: TGCAGTGCTAGAGTGACGAAGGGCGGGAGGGCATCCGGCTACGAGCAGTACTTC.

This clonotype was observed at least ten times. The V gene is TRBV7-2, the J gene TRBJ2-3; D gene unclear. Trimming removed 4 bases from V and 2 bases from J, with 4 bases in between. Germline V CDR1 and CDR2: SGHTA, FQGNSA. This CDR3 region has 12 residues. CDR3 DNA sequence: TGTGCCAGCAGCTCTTTCACAGATACGCAGTATTTT. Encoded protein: CASSSFTDTQYF.

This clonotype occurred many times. DNA of the CDR3: TGTGCCAGCAGCCAGAACAGAGGAATAATGAACACTGAAGCTTTCTTT. Its translation is CASSQNRGIMNTEAFF. V gene TRBV3-1 combines with J gene TRBJ1-1; no reliable D call. The germline gives CDR1 LGHDT, CDR2 YNNKEL (reference sequence). Trimming took 3 bases from V and 0 from J, leaving 14 bases between them. This CDR3 spans 16 amino acids.

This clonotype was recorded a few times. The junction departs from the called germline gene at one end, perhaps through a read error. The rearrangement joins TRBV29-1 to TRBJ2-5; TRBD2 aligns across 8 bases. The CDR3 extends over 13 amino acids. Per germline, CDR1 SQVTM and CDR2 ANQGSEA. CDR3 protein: CSVAGGKGENQYF. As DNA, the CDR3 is TGCAGCGTCGCGGGAGGCAAGGGGGAGAACCAGTACTTC.

The CDR3 region is CATSEDSNQPQHF. CDR3 coding DNA: TGTGCCACCAGTGAAGATAGCAATCAGCCCCAGCATTTT. The chain recombines TRBV24-1 with TRBJ1-5; D unresolved. V was pared by 4 bases and J by 0 bases, with 3 bases between. The CDR3 has 13 residues. CDR1 and CDR2 from the germline V gene are KGHDR and SFDVKD.